Below, one T cell receptor beta chain is given with its context. Its antigen is not known. CDR1 is SGHTA and CDR2 is FQGTGA in the germline V gene. This CDR3 region has 16 residues. V shed 3 bases and J shed 0 bases, with 12 bases lying between them. These data are taken from a study of OX40 agonist ivuxolimab in advanced cancers. Across the study: Given to patients was ivuxolimab, an agonistic anti-OX40 (CD134) antibody. A partial response was reached by three patients: one with hepatocellular carcinoma and two with cutaneous melanoma. The study's findings and limits: No antigen was identified for the clonally expanded peripheral T cells. The average count of expanded clones was higher among CD8+ T cells than among CD4+.

Data came from immunoSEQ multiplex PCR; TCRdb stores just in-frame clones and leaves some out. This sample carries around 20,000 clones, less than 95% of them seen once, and the ten largest clones take 45% to 50%. The material sequenced was CD4+ or CD8+ T cells sorted from blood, taken in a trial of the OX40 agonist ivuxolimab. The chain joins TRBV7-3 to TRBJ2-1; D tentatively reads TRBD1 or TRBD2 (5 bases each). This receptor was obtained from an adult with an advanced solid tumor such as melanoma, head and neck, liver or kidney cancer. CDR3 protein: CASSFAGTSSYNEQFF. The CDR3 bases are TGTGCCAGCAGCTTCGCCGGGACGAGCTCCTACAATGAGCAGTTCTTC.